This TCR beta chain was obtained from a study of control samples from healthy donors and cancer patients. Profiled with immunoSEQ multiplex PCR; TCRdb holds only in-frame clones, not every one. The sample records about 150,000 clones, about 94% being singletons. V gave up 6 bases and J gave up 0 bases; unmatched junction bases: 12. This CDR3 contains 17 residues. From germline, CDR1 is MRHNA and CDR2 SNTAGT. The sequence was obtained from a man in his forties in good health. The sequenced sample consisted of blood. J is TRBJ1-1 and V is TRBV6-4; TRBD1 matches 8 bases. The DNA of the CDR3 is TGTGCCAGCAGGTCGAGGGGCAGGGGGCTCCTGAACACTGAAGCTTTCTTT. Its translation is CASRSRGRGLLNTEAFF.